The 27 T cell receptor beta chains in this list originate from one sample, sequenced in a study of blood T cells in healthy people across ages. A sample-barcoded 5' primer and a J-beta primer mix were used in a second PCR of about 7 to 12 cycles. From the 5' RACE reads, TCRdb called clonotypes with MiXCR, one entry per CDR3 protein. The sample shows roughly 1,700,000 distinct CDR3 sequences, approximately 30% of them seen only once. Source material: blood. All receptors come from a woman aged 30 to 39 in good health.

V usage is TRBV7-9 and J usage is TRBJ2-5, with 9 bases fitting TRBD2. The CDR3 is 15 residues long. J lost 0 bases, V lost 5 bases, and 4 bases had no gene match. Germline CDR1 is SEHNR and CDR2 is FQNEAQ (reference sequence). CDR3 sequence: CASSPSSGDQETQYF. The CDR3 coding sequence is TGTGCCAGCAGCCCATCTAGCGGGGACCAAGAGACCCAGTACTTC.

This clonotype was detected a few times. The rearrangement joins TRBV27 to TRBJ2-7, with D possibly matching TRBD2 (5 bases). The CDR3 has 14 residues. Germline V gives CDR1 MNHEY, CDR2 SMNVEV (reference sequence). Trimming pared 3 bases from V and 5 bases from J, leaving 14 bases between. The CDR3, as DNA: TGTGCCAGCAGTTTCGCGGGTACCGTCCACGAGCAGTACTTC. This sequence encodes CASSFAGTVHEQYF.

This clonotype was detected many times. CDR3 sequence reads: CASSQERVRSYEQYF. The CDR3 region has the DNA TGTGCCAGCAGCCAAGAAAGGGTGCGGTCCTACGAGCAGTACTTC. The rearrangement joins TRBV3-1 to TRBJ2-7; D uncertain. CDR1 LGHDT and CDR2 YNNKEL come from the germline V gene (reference sequence). V was trimmed by 0 bases and J by 1 base, leaving 10 bases between them. CDR3 length: 15 amino acids.

This clonotype was seen a handful of times. The genes are TRBV12-3 or TRBV12-4 and TRBJ1-2, with 8 bases identical to TRBD1. V was pared by 8 bases and J by 8 bases, with 13 bases of the junction left unmatched. This CDR3 has 14 residues. DNA of the CDR3: TGTGCCAGCGAAGGGGGCAGGGGGCTAGGCGGCTACACCTTC. Translation: CASEGGRGLGGYTF.

The chain links TRBV4-3 to TRBJ2-1, with TRBD1 identical over 12 bases. From germline, CDR1 is LGHNA and CDR2 YSLEER. The CDR3 consists of 16 residues. V shed 4 bases and J 7 bases; nucleotides not matched to a gene: 8. The CDR3 DNA is TGCGCCAGCAGCCGGGTAGGGACAGGGGGCTGGAATGAGCAGTTCTTC. This encodes CASSRVGTGGWNEQFF.

The V gene is TRBV4-3, the J gene TRBJ2-3; D may be TRBD1 or TRBD2 (5 bases each). There are 15 residues in the CDR3. V was pared by 4 bases and J by 5 bases, with 16 bases between. Germline loops: CDR1 LGHNA, CDR2 YSLEER. As DNA, the CDR3 is TGCGCCAGCAGCCCTGGGGACGGCGTGGGAGATACGCAGTATTTT. It codes for CASSPGDGVGDTQYF.

The rearrangement joins TRBV3-1 to TRBJ1-4; D not resolved. V was shortened by 4 bases and J by 3 bases, with 18 bases between the two germline ends. The V gene's germline CDR1 is LGHDT and CDR2 YNNKEL (reference sequence). This CDR3 comprises 17 residues. CDR3 loop: CASSPQLANPSNEKLFF. CDR3 nucleotide sequence: TGTGCCAGCAGCCCTCAATTGGCGAACCCTTCTAATGAAAAACTGTTTTTT. The full variable domain, with the rest looked up from reference TRBV3-1 and TRBJ1-4, is DTAVSQTPKYLVTQMGNDKSIKCEQNLGHDTMYWYKQDSKKFLKIMFSYNNKELIINETVPNRFSPKSPDKAHLNLHINSLELGDSAVYFCASSPQLANPSNEKLFFGSGTQLSVL.

This clonotype was seen ten or more times. The chain employs TRBV29-1 and TRBJ2-3, with D tentatively TRBD2 (5 bases). The CDR3 spans 13 residues. The germline V and J ends were trimmed by 7 bases and 1 base, with 12 bases remaining between them. Per the germline V gene, CDR1 is SQVTM and CDR2 is ANQGSEA. The chain's CDR3 is CSAREAGTDTQYF. The CDR3 DNA reads as TGCAGCGCCCGGGAAGCGGGCACAGATACGCAGTATTTT.

This clonotype has just a few counts. The CDR3: CSARDKNRESEKLFF. The CDR3 DNA follows: TGCAGTGCTAGAGATAAGAACCGAGAGAGTGAAAAACTGTTTTTT. The V gene is TRBV20-1, the J gene TRBJ1-4, with D unclear. The CDR3 length is 15 residues. Between the trimmed V and J ends, which lost 0 bases and 7 bases, there was a span of 15 bases. In germline, CDR1 is DFQATT, CDR2 SNEGSKA (reference sequence).

The sample holds a few counts of this clonotype. CDR3 amino acids: CASSQGGPSGGCEQYF. The CDR3 bases are TGTGCCAGCAGCCAGGGAGGTCCTAGCGGGGGCTGCGAGCAGTACTTC. V usage is TRBV3-1 and J usage is TRBJ2-7; TRBD2 agrees at 10 bases. With 3 bases clipped from V and 6 bases from J, the junction kept 11 bases outside the gene matches. Per the germline V gene, CDR1 is LGHDT and CDR2 is YNNKEL (reference sequence). This CDR3 has 16 residues.

This clonotype has a handful of counts. The CDR3 DNA sequence: TGTGCCAGCAGCCAATTCCTCCAGGAAGCTTTCTTT. Translation gives CASSQFLQEAFF. This chain links TRBV3-1 with TRBJ1-1; D uncertain. CDR3 length: 12 amino acids. CDR1 LGHDT and CDR2 YNNKEL come from the germline V gene (reference sequence). With 2 bases removed from V and 8 bases from J, the gap between germline ends came to 9 bases.

A few counts support this clonotype. The chain combines TRBV9 with TRBJ2-5, with TRBD1 matching 7 bases. Trimming removed 3 bases from V and 5 bases from J; junction bases left unmatched: 10. CDR1 is SGDLS and CDR2 is YYNGEE in the germline V gene. CDR3 size: 15 residues. The CDR3 reads CASSAMTGTRETQYF. The CDR3, as DNA: TGTGCCAGCAGCGCGATGACAGGGACGAGGGAGACCCAGTACTTC.

The rearrangement uses TRBV5-6 and TRBJ2-1, with D perhaps matching TRBD1 (6 bases). Germline V gene sequence: CDR1 SGHDT, CDR2 YYEEEE. V was cut by 4 bases and J by 0 bases, with 11 bases left in between. The CDR3 is made up of 15 amino acids. The CDR3: CASSRQQGSYNEQFF. The DNA for the CDR3 is TGTGCCAGCAGCAGGCAACAGGGCTCCTACAATGAGCAGTTCTTC.

This clonotype appeared a few times. The V and J genes are TRBV20-1 and TRBJ2-7; D possibly matches TRBD1 or TRBD2 (5 bases each). V shed 3 bases and J shed 4 bases, with 16 bases lying between them. Germline V CDR1 and CDR2: DFQATT, SNEGSKA (reference sequence). The CDR3 has 14 residues. For the CDR3, the DNA is TGCAGTGCTAGTCTTACTAGGGGAGTTTACGAGCAGTACTTC. It encodes CSASLTRGVYEQYF.

The chain combines TRBV6-2 or TRBV6-3 with TRBJ1-5; D possibly corresponds to TRBD1 (5 bases). CDR1 and CDR2 from the germline V gene are MNHEY and SVGEGT. The length of the CDR3 is 16 residues. V lost 7 bases and J lost 4, with 20 bases in between. CDR3 residues: CASNAEPGRVNQPQHF. The DNA of the CDR3 is TGTGCCAGCAACGCAGAACCGGGACGGGTAAATCAGCCCCAGCATTTT.

The rearrangement joins TRBV21-1 to TRBJ2-7; the table's D call TRBD1 went unverified against the DNA. The DNA end favors TRBJ2-4, so the J call may be wrong. TRBV21-1 is labeled a pseudogene. The CDR3 contains 22 residues. For the CDR3, the DNA is TGTGCCAGCAGCTCAACGATGAGGGACCGGGACGGGGGCCCCCAATACAAAAACATTCAGTACTTC. This encodes CASSSTMRDRDGGPQYKNIQYF.

Note on this clonotype: A much larger clone differs by one base, so this may be a read error. The chain carries TRBV29-1 and TRBJ2-1; 12 positions agree with TRBD1. J gave up 10 bases and V 3 bases, and 7 bases lay outside the gene matches. Germline assignment: CDR1 SQVTM and CDR2 ANQGSEA. CDR3 size: 14 residues. The CDR3 sequence: CSVETGTGGYEQFF. In DNA, the CDR3 is TGCAGCGTTGAGACCGGGACAGGGGGCTACGAGCAGTTCTTC.

The V call is TRBV14, the J call TRBJ2-3; 7 nucleotides line up with TRBD2. CDR3 length: 16 residues. Germline V lookup: CDR1 SGHDN, CDR2 FVKESK. V was clipped by 3 bases and J by 0 bases; unmatched bases: 6. The CDR3 DNA sequence: TGTGCCAGCAGCCAGACGGGACTACCAAGCACAGATACGCAGTATTTT. Its translation is CASSQTGLPSTDTQYF.

This clonotype was found many times. The rearrangement links TRBV29-1 to TRBJ2-4, with 10 bases aligning to TRBD2. Germline V lookup: CDR1 SQVTM, CDR2 ANQGSEA. This CDR3 is built from 15 residues. Losses at the gene ends were 0 bases for V and 3 bases for J; bases not matched to a gene: 2. CDR3 protein: CSVEELAGDKNIQYF. DNA for the CDR3: TGCAGCGTTGAAGAGCTAGCGGGGGACAAAAACATTCAGTACTTC.

The chain is built from TRBV4-3 and TRBJ2-3; tentative D call: TRBD1 (5 bases). V was cut by 1 base and J by 8 bases, with 10 bases left in between. Germline CDR1 LGHNA, CDR2 YSLEER. CDR3 size: 13 residues. DNA of the CDR3: TGCGCCAGCAGCCAAGTAACAGGCGGTACGCAGTATTTT. This encodes CASSQVTGGTQYF.

This clonotype was seen just once. In DNA, the CDR3 is TGTGCCAGCAGCACACCGGCCCTCAATGAGCAGTTCTTC. This gives the protein CASSTPALNEQFF. This chain connects TRBV7-2 to TRBJ2-1; D uncertain. V shed 5 bases and J shed 6 bases, with 11 bases lying between them. Germline V gives CDR1 SGHTA, CDR2 FQGNSA. The CDR3 is 13 residues long.

The genes are TRBV9 and TRBJ2-2; no firm D call. Germline CDR1 is SGDLS and CDR2 is YYNGEE. V was trimmed by 4 bases and J by 0 bases, leaving 13 bases between them. The CDR3 extends over 16 amino acids. This CDR3 is CASSPTVLANTGELFF. CDR3 nucleotide sequence: TGTGCCAGCAGCCCCACAGTTTTGGCGAACACCGGGGAGCTGTTTTTT.

This chain uses TRBV12-3 or TRBV12-4 with TRBJ2-6; TRBD2 might be the D (5 bases). The CDR3 spans 15 residues. The germline V and J ends were trimmed by 7 bases and 0 bases, with 10 bases remaining between them. The CDR3 here is CASTTEGSGANVLTF. CDR3 bases: TGTGCCAGCACCACAGAGGGCTCTGGGGCCAACGTCCTGACTTTC.

The chain joins TRBV20-1 to TRBJ1-1, with unresolved D. The CDR3 is 16 amino acids. CDR1 is DFQATT and CDR2 is SNEGSKA in the germline V gene (reference sequence). Trimming took 0 bases from V and 5 from J, leaving 19 bases between them. The CDR3 loop reads CSARDGRALAGTEAFF. The CDR3 DNA sequence: TGCAGTGCTAGAGATGGTAGGGCCCTCGCGGGAACTGAAGCTTTCTTT.

Concerning this clonotype: Germline is not matched at one junction end, which may reflect a read error. This chain joins TRBV5-1 and TRBJ2-7; weak D call: TRBD1 (5 bases). The germline gives CDR1 SGHRS, CDR2 YFSETQ. CDR3 length equals 14 residues. In nucleotides, the CDR3 is TGCGCCAGCAGCTTACAGGATAGCTCCTACGAGCGGTACTTC. Protein product: CASSLQDSSYERYF.

This clonotype was counted ten times or more. The gene calls are TRBV20-1 and TRBJ2-1; 10 nucleotides match TRBD1. V was pared by 2 bases and J by 12 bases, with 7 bases of the junction left unmatched. CDR3 size: 13 residues. Germline assignment: CDR1 DFQATT and CDR2 SNEGSKA (reference sequence). This CDR3 is CSARTGQGSVQFF. In nucleotides, the CDR3 is TGCAGTGCTAGAACGGGACAGGGGTCTGTGCAGTTCTTC.

V gene TRBV25-1 combines with J gene TRBJ2-6; 10 bases match TRBD1. Germline lookup yields CDR1 MGHDK and CDR2 SYGVNS. J was trimmed by 2 bases and V by 2 bases; bases with no gene match: 6. CDR3 length: 18 residues. CDR3 amino acids: CASSEIGQGGTGANVLTF. In DNA form, the CDR3 reads TGTGCCAGCAGTGAAATAGGACAGGGGGGGACTGGGGCCAACGTCCTGACTTTC.